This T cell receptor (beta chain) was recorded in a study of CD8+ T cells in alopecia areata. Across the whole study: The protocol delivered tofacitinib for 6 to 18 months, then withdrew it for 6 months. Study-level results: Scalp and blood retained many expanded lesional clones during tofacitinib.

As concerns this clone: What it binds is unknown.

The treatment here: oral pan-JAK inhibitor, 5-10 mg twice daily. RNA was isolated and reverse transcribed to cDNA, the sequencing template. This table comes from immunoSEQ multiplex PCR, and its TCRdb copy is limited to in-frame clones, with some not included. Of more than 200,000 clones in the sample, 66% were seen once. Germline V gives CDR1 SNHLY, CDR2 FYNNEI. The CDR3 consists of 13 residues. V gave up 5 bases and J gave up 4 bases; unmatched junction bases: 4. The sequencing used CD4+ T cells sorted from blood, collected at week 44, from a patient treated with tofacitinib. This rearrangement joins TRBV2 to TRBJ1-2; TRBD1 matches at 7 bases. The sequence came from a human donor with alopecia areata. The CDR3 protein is CASSTGEGYGYTF. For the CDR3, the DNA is TGTGCCAGCAGTACAGGGGAAGGCTATGGCTACACCTTC.